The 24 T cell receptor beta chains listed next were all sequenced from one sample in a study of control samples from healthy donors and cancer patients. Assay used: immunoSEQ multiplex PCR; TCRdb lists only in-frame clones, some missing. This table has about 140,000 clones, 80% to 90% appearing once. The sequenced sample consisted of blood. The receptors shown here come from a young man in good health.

The CDR3 DNA sequence: TGTGCCAGCAGCCAAGGAAGGACTAAACCCACAGATACGCAGTATTTT. It yields the protein CASSQGRTKPTDTQYF. The chain is built from TRBV14 and TRBJ2-3; weak D call: TRBD2 (6 bases). The CDR3 is made up of 16 amino acids. Per germline, CDR1 SGHDN and CDR2 FVKESK. The V end lost 1 base, the J end lost 2 bases, and 13 bases lay between the germline ends.

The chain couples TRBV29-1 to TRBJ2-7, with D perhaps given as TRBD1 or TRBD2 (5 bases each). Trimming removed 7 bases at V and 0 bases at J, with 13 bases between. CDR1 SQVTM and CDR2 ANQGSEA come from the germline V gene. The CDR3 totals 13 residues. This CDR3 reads CSAGTGSSYEQYF. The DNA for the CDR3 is TGCAGCGCCGGGACGGGGAGCTCCTACGAGCAGTACTTC.

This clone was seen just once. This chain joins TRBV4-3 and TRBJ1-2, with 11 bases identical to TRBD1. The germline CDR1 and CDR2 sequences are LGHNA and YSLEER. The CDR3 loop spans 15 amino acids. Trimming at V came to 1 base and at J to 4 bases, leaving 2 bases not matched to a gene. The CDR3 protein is CASSQGTGGVYGYTF. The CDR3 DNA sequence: TGCGCCAGCAGCCAAGGGACAGGGGGCGTCTATGGCTACACCTTC.

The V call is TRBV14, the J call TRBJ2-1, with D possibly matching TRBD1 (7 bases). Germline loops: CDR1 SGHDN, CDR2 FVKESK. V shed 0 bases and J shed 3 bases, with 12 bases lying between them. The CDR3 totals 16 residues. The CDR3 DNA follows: TGTGCCAGCAGCCAAGACAGGGGGGCTTTCTACAATGAGCAGTTCTTC. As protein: CASSQDRGAFYNEQFF. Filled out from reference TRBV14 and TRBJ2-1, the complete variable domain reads EAGVTQFPSHSVIEKGQTVTLRCDPISGHDNLYWYRRVMGKEIKFLLHFVKESKQDESGMPNNRFLAERTGGTYSTLKVQPAELEDSGVYFCASSQDRGAFYNEQFFGPGTRLTVL.

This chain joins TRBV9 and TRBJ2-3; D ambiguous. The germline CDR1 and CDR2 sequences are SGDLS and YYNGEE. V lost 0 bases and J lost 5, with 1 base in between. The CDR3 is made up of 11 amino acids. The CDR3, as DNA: TGTGCCAGCAGCGTAGGAGATACGCAGTATTTT. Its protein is CASSVGDTQYF. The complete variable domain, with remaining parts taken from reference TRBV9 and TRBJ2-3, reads DSGVTQTPKHLITATGQRVTLRCSPRSGDLSVYWYQQSLDQGLQFLIQYYNGEERAKGNILERFSAQQFPDLHSELNLSSLELGDSALYFCASSVGDTQYFGPGTRLTVL.

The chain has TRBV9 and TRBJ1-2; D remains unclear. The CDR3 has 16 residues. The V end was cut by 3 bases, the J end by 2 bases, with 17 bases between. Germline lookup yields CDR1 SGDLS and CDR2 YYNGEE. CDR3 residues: CASSENHGGRNYGYTF. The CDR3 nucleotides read TGTGCCAGCAGCGAAAATCACGGAGGGAGGAACTATGGCTACACCTTC.

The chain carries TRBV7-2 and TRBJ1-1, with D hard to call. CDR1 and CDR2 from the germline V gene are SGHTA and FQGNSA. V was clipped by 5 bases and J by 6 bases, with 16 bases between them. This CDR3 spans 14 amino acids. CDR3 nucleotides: TGTGCCAGCAGCCCTGCCCGACAACGGCCTGAAGCTTTCTTT. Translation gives CASSPARQRPEAFF. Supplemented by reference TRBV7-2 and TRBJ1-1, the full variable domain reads GAGVSQSPSNKVTEKGKDVELRCDPISGHTALYWYRQSLGQGLEFLIYFQGNSAPDKSGLPSDRFSAERTGGSVSTLTIQRTQQEDSAVYLCASSPARQRPEAFFGQGTRLTVV.

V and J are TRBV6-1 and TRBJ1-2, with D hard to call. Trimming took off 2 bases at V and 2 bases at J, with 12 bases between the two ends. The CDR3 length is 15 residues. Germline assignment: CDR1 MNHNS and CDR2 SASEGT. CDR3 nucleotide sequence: TGTGCCAGCAGTGAAAACGGTTGGCAGAACTATGGCTACACCTTC. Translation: CASSENGWQNYGYTF.

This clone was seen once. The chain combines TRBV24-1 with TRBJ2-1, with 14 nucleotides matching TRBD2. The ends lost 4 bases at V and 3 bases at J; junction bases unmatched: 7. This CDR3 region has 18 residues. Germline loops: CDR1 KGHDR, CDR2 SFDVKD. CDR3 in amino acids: CATSDLGTSGGLYNEQFF. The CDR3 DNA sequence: TGTGCCACCAGTGACCTCGGGACTAGCGGGGGTCTCTACAATGAGCAGTTCTTC.

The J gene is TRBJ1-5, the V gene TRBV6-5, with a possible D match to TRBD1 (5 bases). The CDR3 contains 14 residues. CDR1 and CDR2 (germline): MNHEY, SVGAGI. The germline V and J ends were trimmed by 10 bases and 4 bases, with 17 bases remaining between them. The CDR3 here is CATLAGLANQPQHF. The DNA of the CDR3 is TGTGCCACCCTGGCGGGACTAGCAAATCAGCCCCAGCATTTT.

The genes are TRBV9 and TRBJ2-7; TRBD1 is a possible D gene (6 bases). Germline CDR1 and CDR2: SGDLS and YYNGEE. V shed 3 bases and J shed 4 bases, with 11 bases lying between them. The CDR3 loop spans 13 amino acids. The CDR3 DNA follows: TGTGCCAGCAGCGGGGACAACGAGTACGAGCAGTACTTC. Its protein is CASSGDNEYEQYF.

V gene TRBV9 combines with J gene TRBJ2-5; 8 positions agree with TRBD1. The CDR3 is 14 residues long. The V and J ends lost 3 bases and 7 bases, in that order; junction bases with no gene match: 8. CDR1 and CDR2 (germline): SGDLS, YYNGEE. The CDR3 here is CASSGGGQELTQYF. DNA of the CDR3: TGTGCCAGCAGCGGAGGGGGACAGGAACTGACCCAGTACTTC. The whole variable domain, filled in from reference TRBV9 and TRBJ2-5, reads DSGVTQTPKHLITATGQRVTLRCSPRSGDLSVYWYQQSLDQGLQFLIQYYNGEERAKGNILERFSAQQFPDLHSELNLSSLELGDSALYFCASSGGGQELTQYFGPGTRLLVL.

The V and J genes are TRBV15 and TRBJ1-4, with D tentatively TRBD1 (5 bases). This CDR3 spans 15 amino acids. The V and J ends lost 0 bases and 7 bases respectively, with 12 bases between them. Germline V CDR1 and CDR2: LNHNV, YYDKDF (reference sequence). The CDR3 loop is CATSRDAGGSEKLFF. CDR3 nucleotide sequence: TGTGCCACCAGCAGAGATGCGGGGGGGAGTGAAAAACTGTTTTTT.

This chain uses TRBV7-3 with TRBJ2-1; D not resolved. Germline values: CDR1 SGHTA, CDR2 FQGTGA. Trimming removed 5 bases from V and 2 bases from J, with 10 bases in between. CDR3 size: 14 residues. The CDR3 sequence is CASSPRFPYNEQFF. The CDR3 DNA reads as TGTGCCAGCAGCCCTCGGTTCCCCTACAATGAGCAGTTCTTC.

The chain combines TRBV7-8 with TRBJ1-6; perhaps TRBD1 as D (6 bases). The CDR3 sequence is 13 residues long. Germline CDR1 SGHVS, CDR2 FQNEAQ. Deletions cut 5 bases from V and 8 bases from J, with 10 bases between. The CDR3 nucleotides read TGTGCCAGCAGCATATACAGGGATTCACCCCTCCACTTT. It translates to CASSIYRDSPLHF.

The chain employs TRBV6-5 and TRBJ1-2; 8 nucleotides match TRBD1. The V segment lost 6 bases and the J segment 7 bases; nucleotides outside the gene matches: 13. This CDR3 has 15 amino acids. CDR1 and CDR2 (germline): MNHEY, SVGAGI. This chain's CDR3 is CASRSFGQGLSGYTF. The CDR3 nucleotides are TGTGCCAGCAGGAGTTTCGGACAGGGTCTCTCTGGCTACACCTTC.

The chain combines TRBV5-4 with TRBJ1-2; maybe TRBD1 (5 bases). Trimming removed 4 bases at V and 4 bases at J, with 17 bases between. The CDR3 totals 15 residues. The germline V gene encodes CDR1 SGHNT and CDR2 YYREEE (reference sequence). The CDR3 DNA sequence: TGTGCCAGCAGCCCAAGACAGCACGCAGGCTATGGCTACACCTTC. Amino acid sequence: CASSPRQHAGYGYTF.

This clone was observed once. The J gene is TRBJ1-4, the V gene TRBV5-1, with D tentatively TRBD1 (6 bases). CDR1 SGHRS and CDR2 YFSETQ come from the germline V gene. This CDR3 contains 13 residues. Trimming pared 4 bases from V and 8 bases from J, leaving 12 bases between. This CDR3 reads CASSRETGEKLFF. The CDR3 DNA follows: TGCGCCAGCAGCAGAGAAACAGGGGAAAAACTGTTTTTT.

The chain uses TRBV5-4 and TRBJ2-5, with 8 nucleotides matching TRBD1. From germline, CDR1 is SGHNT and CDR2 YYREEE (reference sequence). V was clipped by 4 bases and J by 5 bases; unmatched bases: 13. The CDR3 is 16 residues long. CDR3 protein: CASSVDRDRIGETQYF. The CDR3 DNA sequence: TGTGCCAGCAGCGTAGACCGGGACAGGATCGGGGAGACCCAGTACTTC. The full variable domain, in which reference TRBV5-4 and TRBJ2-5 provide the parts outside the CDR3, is ETGVTQSPTHLIKTRGQQVTLRCSSQSGHNTVSWYQQALGQGPQFIFQYYREEENGRGNFPPRFSGLQFPNYSSELNVNALELDDSALYLCASSVDRDRIGETQYFGPGTRLLVL.

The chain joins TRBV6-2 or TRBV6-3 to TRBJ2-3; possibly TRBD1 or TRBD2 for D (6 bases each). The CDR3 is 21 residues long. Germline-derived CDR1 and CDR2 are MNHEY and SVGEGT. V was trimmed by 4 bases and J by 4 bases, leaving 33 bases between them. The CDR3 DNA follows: TGTGCCAGCAGTTCTACGTTGAGATGGGGGGCCGCGCTTTGGGGGGCAGATACGCAGTATTTT. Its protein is CASSSTLRWGAALWGADTQYF.

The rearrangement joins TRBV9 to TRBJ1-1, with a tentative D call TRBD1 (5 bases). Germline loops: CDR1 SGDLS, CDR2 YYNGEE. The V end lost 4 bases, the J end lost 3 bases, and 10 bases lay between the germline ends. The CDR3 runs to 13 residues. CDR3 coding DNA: TGTGCCAGCAGCCCCGAGACAGACACTGAAGCTTTCTTT. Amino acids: CASSPETDTEAFF.

Here the CDR3 reads CSAFSTDTQYF. The DNA of the CDR3 is TGCAGTGCCTTTAGCACAGATACGCAGTATTTT. V and J are TRBV20-1 and TRBJ2-3; no firm D call. Trimming took off 6 bases at V and 0 bases at J, with 4 bases between the two ends. The V gene's germline CDR1 is DFQATT and CDR2 SNEGSKA (reference sequence). CDR3 length: 11 amino acids.

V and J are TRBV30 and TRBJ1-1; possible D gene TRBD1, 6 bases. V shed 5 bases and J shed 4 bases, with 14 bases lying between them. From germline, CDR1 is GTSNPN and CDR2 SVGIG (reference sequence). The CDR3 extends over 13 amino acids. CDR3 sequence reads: CAWATGTGTEAFF. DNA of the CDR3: TGTGCCTGGGCTACAGGGACGGGCACTGAAGCTTTCTTT.

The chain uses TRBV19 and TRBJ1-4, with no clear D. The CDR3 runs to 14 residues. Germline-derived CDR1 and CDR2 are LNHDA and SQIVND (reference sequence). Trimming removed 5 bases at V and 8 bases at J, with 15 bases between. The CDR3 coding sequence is TGTGCCAGTAGTCCATTCAGGTTTGGAGAAAAACTGTTTTTT. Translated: CASSPFRFGEKLFF.